The 8 T cell receptor beta chains presented below share a single source sample, sequenced in a study of shared clonotypes between healthy human individuals. Here immunoSEQ multiplex PCR was the method, and the copy in TCRdb shows in-frame clones only, minus some. The data show 2 million to 3 million clones, over 85% seen once. What was sequenced was naive CD4+ T cells from PBMCs. Subset of the sample: CD45RA+ positively selected. These receptors all stem from a man younger than 35 in good health. Some clones in this sample may be carry-over from other donors' samples.

The chain employs TRBV27 and TRBJ2-1; tentatively, D is TRBD2 (6 bases). This CDR3 spans 14 amino acids. V lost 5 bases and J 3 bases, leaving 11 bases between the germline ends. Germline V gene data show CDR1 as MNHEY and CDR2 as SMNVEV (reference sequence). The CDR3 nucleotides are TGTGCCAGCAGTGGGGGACTCTTCTACAATGAGCAGTTCTTC. Translating gives CASSGGLFYNEQFF.

The chain is built from TRBV4-3 and TRBJ2-7; possibly TRBD2 for D (6 bases). The CDR3 totals 22 residues. V was shortened by 0 bases and J by 2 bases, with 32 bases between the two germline ends. Germline lookup yields CDR1 LGHNA and CDR2 YSLEER. The CDR3 here is CASSQEKKLPGLLTSPTYEQYF. The CDR3, as DNA: TGCGCCAGCAGCCAAGAAAAGAAGCTGCCAGGACTTCTAACTAGCCCGACCTACGAGCAGTACTTC.

The J gene is TRBJ2-7, the V gene TRBV6-5, with 9 bases aligning to TRBD2. CDR3 size: 14 residues. Germline V gene lookup returns CDR1 MNHEY and CDR2 SVGAGI. Trimming took 6 bases from V and 7 from J; bases not matched to a gene: 10. The CDR3 region has the DNA TGTGCCAGCAGCCGAGCGGGAGGCTCTGGAGAGCAGTACTTC. Translated: CASSRAGGSGEQYF.

The rearrangement links TRBV7-2 to TRBJ1-2, with D tentatively TRBD1 (5 bases). Germline CDR1 reads SGHTA; CDR2 reads FQGNSA. The CDR3 has 14 residues. Trimming took off 4 bases at V and 0 bases at J, with 9 bases between the two ends. The CDR3 DNA sequence: TGTGCCAGCAGCTCCCGGACAACTAACTATGGCTACACCTTC. Protein: CASSSRTTNYGYTF.

The chain recombines TRBV7-9 with TRBJ1-1; possible D gene TRBD1, 5 bases. Trimming cost V 8 bases and J 5 bases, with 12 bases left between them. The germline gives CDR1 SEHNR, CDR2 FQNEAQ (reference sequence). There are 12 residues in the CDR3. For the CDR3, the DNA is TGTGCCAGCCACCCCCCAGGGACTGAAGCTTTCTTT. This encodes CASHPPGTEAFF. The whole variable domain, remainder taken from reference TRBV7-9 and TRBJ1-1, is DTGVSQNPRHKITKRGQNVTFRCDPISEHNRLYWYRQTLGQGPEFLTYFQNEAQLEKSRLLSDRFSAERPKGSFSTLEIQRTEQGDSAMYLCASHPPGTEAFFGQGTRLTVV.

The rearrangement uses TRBV9 and TRBJ2-2; 9 bases are shared with TRBD2. Unmatched junction bases numbered 15, after V lost 0 bases and J lost 6 bases. The germline gives CDR1 SGDLS, CDR2 YYNGEE. The CDR3 covers 19 residues. The DNA for the CDR3 is TGTGCCAGCAGCGTAGCTTCGATAGCGGGAGCGCATACAGCCGGGGAGCTGTTTTTT. Translation gives CASSVASIAGAHTAGELFF.

The J gene is TRBJ2-3, the V gene TRBV7-9, with no clear D. The V end was cut by 1 base, the J end by 2 bases, with 16 bases between. Per germline, CDR1 SEHNR and CDR2 FQNEAQ (reference sequence). CDR3 length equals 17 residues. For the CDR3, the DNA is TGTGCCAGCAGCTTAGGGCTTGGGGTCCCGATCACAGATACGCAGTATTTT. It encodes CASSLGLGVPITDTQYF.

The V call is TRBV12-1, the J call TRBJ1-5; the table's TRBD1 call for D was not verified on the DNA. TRBV12-1 is assigned pseudogene status. This CDR3 has 20 residues. The CDR3 loop is CASSFATTGGGRVSNQPQHF. CDR3 nucleotide sequence: TGTGCCAGCAGCTTTGCAACGACAGGGGGCGGGAGGGTTAGCAATCAGCCCCAGCATTTT.